This T cell receptor beta chain was sequenced during a study of early T cells in non-severe SARS-CoV-2 infection. One entry per CDR3 protein, called by TCRdb with MiXCR from the 5' RACE reads. The sample records 35,000 to 55,000 distinct CDR3 sequences, 20% to 25% being singletons. This CDR3 region has 16 residues. Germline V gene lookup returns CDR1 SGDLS and CDR2 YYNGEE. Losses at the gene ends were 2 bases for V and 0 bases for J; bases not matched to a gene: 3. The chain has TRBV9 and TRBJ1-4; 8 nucleotides agree with TRBD1. The origin of this receptor is an adult who was a healthcare worker with PCR-confirmed SARS-CoV-2 infection or an uninfected control (not recorded which). Sequenced here: whole blood, sampled at baseline. CDR3 in DNA: TGTGCCAGCAGCGTCGGACAGGGCTCAACTAATGAAAAACTGTTTTTT. Amino acids: CASSVGQGSTNEKLFF. Based on the CDR3 plus reference TRBV9 and TRBJ1-4, the full variable domain is DSGVTQTPKHLITATGQRVTLRCSPRSGDLSVYWYQQSLDQGLQFLIQYYNGEERAKGNILERFSAQQFPDLHSELNLSSLELGDSALYFCASSVGQGSTNEKLFFGSGTQLSVL.